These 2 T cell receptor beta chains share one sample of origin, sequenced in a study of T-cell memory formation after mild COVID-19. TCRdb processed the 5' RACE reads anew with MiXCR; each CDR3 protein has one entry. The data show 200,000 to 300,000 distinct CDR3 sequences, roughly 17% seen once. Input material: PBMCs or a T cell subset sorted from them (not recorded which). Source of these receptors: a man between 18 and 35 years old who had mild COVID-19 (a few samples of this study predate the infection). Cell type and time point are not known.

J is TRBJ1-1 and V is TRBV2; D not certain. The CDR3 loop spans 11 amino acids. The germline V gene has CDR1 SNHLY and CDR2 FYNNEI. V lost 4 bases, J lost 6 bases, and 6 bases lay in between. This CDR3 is CASSGEAEAFF. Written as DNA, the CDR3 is TGTGCCAGCAGTGGGGAAGCTGAAGCTTTCTTT.

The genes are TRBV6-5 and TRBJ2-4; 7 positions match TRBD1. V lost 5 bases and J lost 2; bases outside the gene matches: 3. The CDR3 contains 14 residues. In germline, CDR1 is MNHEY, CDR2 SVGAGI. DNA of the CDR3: TGTGCCAGCAGTCCACAGGGGACCAAAAACATTCAGTACTTC. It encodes CASSPQGTKNIQYF.